Listed here are 17 T cell receptor beta chains from one sample, sequenced in a study of a mutant IDH1 vaccine in newly diagnosed glioma. No antigen is known for these receptors. Measured with immunoSEQ multiplex PCR; TCRdb has only the in-frame clones, and not every one. The data contain over 50,000 clones, about 87% of them seen just once; the ten biggest clones take up about an eighth. Time point defined: week 23, last vaccination. The investigators gave 300 ug of mutant IDH1 20-mer peptide in each vaccine dose, together with topical imiquimod. Sequencing was performed on PBMCs, taken from a glioma patient whose treatment included an IDH1 peptide vaccine. The receptors originated from a man aged 18 to 35 with glioma.

The rearrangement joins TRBV7-6 to TRBJ1-2, with 10 bases matching TRBD1. This CDR3 spans 16 amino acids. Germline CDR1 is SGHVS and CDR2 is FNYEAQ. The J segment lost 3 bases and the V segment lost 6 bases, leaving 10 bases of the junction unmatched. The CDR3 DNA reads TGTGCCAGCAGGGCCTGGACAGGGGGTCCCGACTATGGCTACACCTTC. Encoded protein: CASRAWTGGPDYGYTF. The complete variable domain, with remaining parts taken from reference TRBV7-6 and TRBJ1-2, reads GAGVSQSPRYKVTKRGQDVALRCDPISGHVSLYWYRQALGQGPEFLTYFNYEAQQDKSGLPNDRFSAERPEGSISTLTIQRTEQRDSAMYRCASRAWTGGPDYGYTFGSGTRLTVV.

A few counts support this clone. The chain carries TRBV7-3 and TRBJ1-2; weak D call: TRBD1 (5 bases). The CDR3 spans 13 residues. CDR1 SGHTA and CDR2 FQGTGA come from the germline V gene. V shed 6 bases and J shed 2 bases, with 10 bases lying between them. CDR3 in DNA: TGTGCCAGCAGTTACAGACAGAACTATGGCTACACCTTC. Amino acid sequence: CASSYRQNYGYTF.

The sample holds a few counts of this clone. The rearrangement joins TRBV7-9 to TRBJ1-6; D may be TRBD1 (5 bases). CDR3 size: 14 residues. V lost 6 bases and J lost 6, with 12 bases in between. CDR1 and CDR2 (germline): SEHNR, FQNEAQ (reference sequence). This chain's CDR3 is CASRPGLLNSPLHF. The CDR3, as DNA: TGTGCCAGCAGACCGGGACTCCTTAATTCACCCCTCCACTTT.

This sequence joins TRBV6-6 and TRBJ1-5; 8 bases fit TRBD1. Germline CDR1 MNHNY, CDR2 SVGAGI (reference sequence). This CDR3 is 16 amino acids long. Germline trimming cut 6 bases from V and 7 bases from J; bases unmatched to any gene: 14. The CDR3 sequence: CASRPIQGAAGQPQHF. In DNA, the CDR3 is TGTGCCAGCAGACCGATCCAGGGGGCCGCAGGGCAGCCCCAGCATTTT.

V and J are TRBV7-9 and TRBJ2-1, with 14 bases identical to TRBD2. The length of the CDR3 is 18 residues. Germline values: CDR1 SEHNR, CDR2 FQNEAQ (reference sequence). V was clipped by 0 bases and J by 7 bases; unmatched bases: 8. Written as DNA, the CDR3 is TGTGCCAGCAGCTTAGCCTTCGGACTAGCGGGGGGCTGGAATGAGCAGTTCTTC. Amino acids: CASSLAFGLAGGWNEQFF.

This sequence joins TRBV9 and TRBJ1-3; D perhaps matches TRBD1 (5 bases). The germline CDR1 and CDR2 sequences are SGDLS and YYNGEE. The length of the CDR3 is 16 residues. The V and J ends lost 0 bases and 7 bases respectively, with 17 bases between them. In DNA form, the CDR3 reads TGTGCCAGCAGCGTAGGTTTGTCGGGGGAGTCGAACACCATATATTTT. Translating gives CASSVGLSGESNTIYF.

This sequence joins TRBV13 and TRBJ2-7, with 11 bases lining up with TRBD1. This CDR3 has 15 amino acids. CDR1 and CDR2 (germline): PRHDT, FYEKMQ (reference sequence). J lost 5 bases, V lost 5 bases, and 8 bases had no gene match. In nucleotides, the CDR3 is TGTGCCAGCAGCCCAAAGGGACAGGGGGGCCACGAGCAGTACTTC. Amino acid sequence: CASSPKGQGGHEQYF.

The chain couples TRBV11-2 to TRBJ1-6; no clear D gene. Trimming left V 2 bases short and J 7 bases short, with 12 bases between. CDR3 size: 15 residues. Germline V lookup: CDR1 SGHAT, CDR2 FQNNGV. The CDR3 DNA is TGTGCCAGCAGCTTAAGGCAGGTGGCGAATTCACCCCTCCACTTT. Translating gives CASSLRQVANSPLHF.

The V call is TRBV4-3, the J call TRBJ2-2; TRBD2 agrees at 13 bases. CDR3 length equals 17 residues. Trimming cost V 2 bases and J 8 bases; bases outside gene matches: 8. CDR1 is LGHNA, CDR2 YSLEER, per germline. CDR3: CASSQRKGLAGDGELFF. Here the CDR3 DNA reads TGCGCCAGCAGCCAACGAAAAGGACTAGCGGGAGATGGGGAGCTGTTTTTT.

The rearrangement links TRBV9 to TRBJ1-1, with 7 bases lining up with TRBD1. The CDR3 runs to 16 residues. The V gene's germline CDR1 is SGDLS and CDR2 YYNGEE. V was pared by 0 bases and J by 3 bases, with 8 bases of the junction left unmatched. CDR3 in DNA: TGTGCCAGCAGCGTAGCCTCGACAGGGAAGGACACTGAAGCTTTCTTT. This codes for CASSVASTGKDTEAFF.

This chain links TRBV2 with TRBJ1-6; D not resolved. This CDR3 has 16 residues. V lost 2 bases and J 2 bases, leaving 10 bases between the germline ends. Germline lookup yields CDR1 SNHLY and CDR2 FYNNEI. The CDR3 spells CASSEQVIAYNSPLHF. Here the CDR3 DNA reads TGTGCCAGCAGTGAACAGGTTATCGCCTATAATTCACCCCTCCACTTT.

V and J are TRBV5-1 and TRBJ1-2; 10 nucleotides match TRBD1. CDR1 SGHRS and CDR2 YFSETQ come from the germline V gene. CDR3 length: 16 residues. V was pared by 3 bases and J by 8 bases, with 13 bases of the junction left unmatched. The CDR3 DNA sequence: TGCGCCAGCAGCTGGGGGAAAGGGACAGGGGCACAAGGCTACACCTTC. This translates into CASSWGKGTGAQGYTF.

This chain connects TRBV15 to TRBJ2-5; D remains ambiguous. This CDR3 region has 18 residues. V was pared by 4 bases and J by 5 bases, with 26 bases between. Germline V CDR1 and CDR2: LNHNV, YYDKDF (reference sequence). DNA of the CDR3: TGTGCCACCAGCATAACTCCCTTGACCCGTCTCGGGTGGGAGACCCAGTACTTC. This sequence encodes CATSITPLTRLGWETQYF. The entire variable domain, with the rest obtained from reference TRBV15 and TRBJ2-5, is as follows: DAMVIQNPRYQVTQFGKPVTLSCSQTLNHNVMYWYQQKSSQAPKLLFHYYDKDFNNEADTPDNFQSRRPNTSFCFLDIRSPGLGDTAMYLCATSITPLTRLGWETQYFGPGTRLLVL.

The V gene is TRBV18, the J gene TRBJ1-4; 9 nucleotides align to TRBD1. The CDR3 is 14 amino acids. V dropped 8 bases and J dropped 8; count of bases not matched to a gene: 9. Germline lookup yields CDR1 KGHSH and CDR2 LQKENI. Here the CDR3 reads CASALGTGIEKLFF. In DNA, the CDR3 is TGTGCCAGCGCCCTCGGGACAGGGATCGAAAAACTGTTTTTT.

The chain links TRBV7-2 to TRBJ2-1; 7 bases align to TRBD2. CDR3 length equals 12 residues. V trimming: 2 bases; J trimming: 14 bases; junction bases outside the gene matches: 6. Looked up from germline, CDR1 is SGHTA and CDR2 is FQGNSA. CDR3 residues: CASSLMGGPEFF. The DNA for the CDR3 is TGTGCCAGCAGCTTAATGGGAGGGCCGGAGTTCTTC.

CDR3 coding DNA: TGTGCCAGCAGCTTGGTTAGGCAGGGGGGGTCCTATAATTCACCCCTCCACTTT. This encodes CASSLVRQGGSYNSPLHF. The chain is built from TRBV7-2 and TRBJ1-6, with 7 bases that match TRBD1. The ends lost 3 bases at V and 1 base at J; junction bases unmatched: 9. Germline assignment: CDR1 SGHTA and CDR2 FQGNSA. The CDR3 is 18 amino acids.

The V and J genes are TRBV4-3 and TRBJ2-7; 7 bases fit TRBD1. This CDR3 is 15 amino acids long. The junction had 4 bases not matched to a gene; V was cut back by 0 bases and J by 2 bases. Germline CDR1 LGHNA, CDR2 YSLEER. The CDR3 loop reads CASSQETGYPYEQYF. The DNA for the CDR3 is TGCGCCAGCAGCCAAGAGACAGGGTACCCCTACGAGCAGTACTTC.